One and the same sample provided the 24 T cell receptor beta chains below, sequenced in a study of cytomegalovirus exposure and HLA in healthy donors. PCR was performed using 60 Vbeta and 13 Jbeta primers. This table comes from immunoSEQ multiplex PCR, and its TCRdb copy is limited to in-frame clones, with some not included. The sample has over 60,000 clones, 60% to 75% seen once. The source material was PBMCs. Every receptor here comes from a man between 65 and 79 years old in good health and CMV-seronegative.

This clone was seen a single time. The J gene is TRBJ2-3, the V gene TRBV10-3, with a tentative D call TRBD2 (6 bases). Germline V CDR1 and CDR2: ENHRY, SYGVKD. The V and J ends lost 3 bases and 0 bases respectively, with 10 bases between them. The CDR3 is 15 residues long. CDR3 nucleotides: TGTGCCATCAGTGACTTAGCGGCAAGCACAGATACGCAGTATTTT. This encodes CAISDLAASTDTQYF.

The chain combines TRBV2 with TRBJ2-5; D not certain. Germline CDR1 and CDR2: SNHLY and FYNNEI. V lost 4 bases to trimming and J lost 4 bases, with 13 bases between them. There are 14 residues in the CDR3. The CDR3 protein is CASSAQTTSETQYF. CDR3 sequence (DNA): TGTGCCAGCAGTGCGCAGACGACTTCAGAGACCCAGTACTTC. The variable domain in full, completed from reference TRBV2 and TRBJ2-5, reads EPEVTQTPSHQVTQMGQEVILRCVPISNHLYFYWYRQILGQKVEFLVSFYNNEISEKSEIFDDQFSVERPDGSNFTLKIRSTKLEDSAMYFCASSAQTTSETQYFGPGTRLLVL.

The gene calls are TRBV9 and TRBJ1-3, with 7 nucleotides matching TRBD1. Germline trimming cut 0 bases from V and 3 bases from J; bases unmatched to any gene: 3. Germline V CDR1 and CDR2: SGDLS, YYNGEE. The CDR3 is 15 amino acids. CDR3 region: CASSVEGAGGNTIYF. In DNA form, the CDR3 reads TGTGCCAGCAGCGTAGAGGGGGCCGGTGGAAACACCATATATTTT.

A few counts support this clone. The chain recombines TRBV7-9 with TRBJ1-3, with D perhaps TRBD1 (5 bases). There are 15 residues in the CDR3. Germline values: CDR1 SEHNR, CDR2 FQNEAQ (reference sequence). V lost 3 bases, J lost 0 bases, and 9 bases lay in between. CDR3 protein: CASSFRQTSGNTIYF. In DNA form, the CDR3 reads TGTGCCAGCAGCTTCCGACAGACCTCTGGAAACACCATATATTTT. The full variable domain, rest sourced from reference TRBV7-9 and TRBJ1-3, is DTGVSQNPRHKITKRGQNVTFRCDPISEHNRLYWYRQTLGQGPEFLTYFQNEAQLEKSRLLSDRFSAERPKGSFSTLEIQRTEQGDSAMYLCASSFRQTSGNTIYFGEGSWLTVV.

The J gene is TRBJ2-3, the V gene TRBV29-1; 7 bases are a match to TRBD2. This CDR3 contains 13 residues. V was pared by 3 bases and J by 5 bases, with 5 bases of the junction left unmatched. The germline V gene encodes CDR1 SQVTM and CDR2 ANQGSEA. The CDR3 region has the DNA TGCAGCGTTGATCGGGCGGGAGTAGATACGCAGTATTTT. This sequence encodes CSVDRAGVDTQYF.

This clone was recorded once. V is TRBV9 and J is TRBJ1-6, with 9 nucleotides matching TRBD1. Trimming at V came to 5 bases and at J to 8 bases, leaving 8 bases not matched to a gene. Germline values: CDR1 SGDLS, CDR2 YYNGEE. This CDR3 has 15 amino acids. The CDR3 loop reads CASSTTGQGDSPLHF. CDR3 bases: TGTGCCAGCAGTACCACGGGACAGGGTGATTCACCCCTCCACTTT.

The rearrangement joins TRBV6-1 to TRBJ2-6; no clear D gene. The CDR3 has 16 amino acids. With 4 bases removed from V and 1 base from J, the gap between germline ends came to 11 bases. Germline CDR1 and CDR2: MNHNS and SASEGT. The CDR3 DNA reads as TGTGCCAGCAGTGCCCCCCCCAGGTCTGGGGCCAACGTCCTGACTTTC. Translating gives CASSAPPRSGANVLTF.

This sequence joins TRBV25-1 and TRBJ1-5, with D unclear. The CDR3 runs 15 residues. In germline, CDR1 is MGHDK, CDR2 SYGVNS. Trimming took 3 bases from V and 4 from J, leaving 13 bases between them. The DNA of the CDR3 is TGTGCCAGCAGTGATCCCAGACAACCTAATCAGCCCCAGCATTTT. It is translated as CASSDPRQPNQPQHF.

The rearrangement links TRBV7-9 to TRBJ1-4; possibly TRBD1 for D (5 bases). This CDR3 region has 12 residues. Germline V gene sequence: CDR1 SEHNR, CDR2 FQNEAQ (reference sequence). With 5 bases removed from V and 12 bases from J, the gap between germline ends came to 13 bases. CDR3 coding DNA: TGTGCCAGCAGCCGACTTGAAGGGGAACTGTTTTTT. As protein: CASSRLEGELFF.

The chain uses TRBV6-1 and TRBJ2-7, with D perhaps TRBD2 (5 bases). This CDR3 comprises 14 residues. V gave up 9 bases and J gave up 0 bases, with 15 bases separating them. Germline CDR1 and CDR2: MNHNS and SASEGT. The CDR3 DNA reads TGTGCCAGTTGGGGTCGAGGGTCCTCCTACGAGCAGTACTTC. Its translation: CASWGRGSSYEQYF.

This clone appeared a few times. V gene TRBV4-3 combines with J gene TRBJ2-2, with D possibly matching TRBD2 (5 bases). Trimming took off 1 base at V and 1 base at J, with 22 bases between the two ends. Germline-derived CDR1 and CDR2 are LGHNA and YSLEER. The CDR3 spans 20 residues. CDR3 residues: CASSQAPGNLGLMNTGELFF. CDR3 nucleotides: TGCGCCAGCAGCCAAGCCCCCGGGAACCTAGGCCTTATGAACACCGGGGAGCTGTTTTTT.

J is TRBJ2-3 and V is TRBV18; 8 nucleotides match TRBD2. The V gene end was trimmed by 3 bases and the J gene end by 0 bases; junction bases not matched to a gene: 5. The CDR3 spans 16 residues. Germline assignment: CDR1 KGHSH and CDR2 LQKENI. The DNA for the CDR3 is TGTGCCAGCTCACCGTTTAGCGGGACTAGCACAGATACGCAGTATTTT. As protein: CASSPFSGTSTDTQYF.

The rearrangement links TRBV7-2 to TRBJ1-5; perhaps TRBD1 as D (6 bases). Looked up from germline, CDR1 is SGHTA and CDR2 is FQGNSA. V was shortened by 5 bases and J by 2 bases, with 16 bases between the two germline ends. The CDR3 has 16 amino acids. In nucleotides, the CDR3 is TGTGCCAGCAGCCGCACCTCGGGGGGCGGCAATCAGCCCCAGCATTTT. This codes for CASSRTSGGGNQPQHF.

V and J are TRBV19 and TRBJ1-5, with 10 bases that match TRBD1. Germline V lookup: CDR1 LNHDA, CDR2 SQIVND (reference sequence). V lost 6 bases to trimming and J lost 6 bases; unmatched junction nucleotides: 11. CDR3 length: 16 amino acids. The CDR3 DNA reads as TGTGCCAGTAGGCCTCGGGACAGGGGTACGAGTCAGCCCCAGCATTTT. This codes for CASRPRDRGTSQPQHF.

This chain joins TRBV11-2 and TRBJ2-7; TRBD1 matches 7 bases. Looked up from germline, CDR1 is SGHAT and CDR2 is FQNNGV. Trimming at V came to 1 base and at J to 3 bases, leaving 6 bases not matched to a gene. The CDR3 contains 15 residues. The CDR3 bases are TGTGCCAGCAGCTTAGGACAGGGCGGGTTCTACGAGCAGTACTTC. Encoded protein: CASSLGQGGFYEQYF.

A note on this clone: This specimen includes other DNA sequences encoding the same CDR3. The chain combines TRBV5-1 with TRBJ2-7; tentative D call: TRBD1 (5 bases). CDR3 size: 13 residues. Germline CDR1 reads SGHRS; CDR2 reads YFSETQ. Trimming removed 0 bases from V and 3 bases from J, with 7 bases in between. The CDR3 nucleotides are TGCGCCAGCAGCTTGGGACAGAGCTACGAGCAGTACTTC. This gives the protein CASSLGQSYEQYF.

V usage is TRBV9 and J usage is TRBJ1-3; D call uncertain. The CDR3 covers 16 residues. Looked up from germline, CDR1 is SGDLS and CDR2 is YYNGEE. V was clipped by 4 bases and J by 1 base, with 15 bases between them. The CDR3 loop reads CASSPRGGKSGNTIYF. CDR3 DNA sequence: TGTGCCAGCAGCCCCCGGGGAGGCAAGTCTGGAAACACCATATATTTT.

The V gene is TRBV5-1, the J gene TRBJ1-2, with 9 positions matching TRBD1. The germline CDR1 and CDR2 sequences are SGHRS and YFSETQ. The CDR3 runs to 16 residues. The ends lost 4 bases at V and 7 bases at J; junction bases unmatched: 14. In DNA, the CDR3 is TGCGCCAGCAGCCCGGGACAGGGTAACTTGTCTAGTGGCTACACCTTC. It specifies CASSPGQGNLSSGYTF.

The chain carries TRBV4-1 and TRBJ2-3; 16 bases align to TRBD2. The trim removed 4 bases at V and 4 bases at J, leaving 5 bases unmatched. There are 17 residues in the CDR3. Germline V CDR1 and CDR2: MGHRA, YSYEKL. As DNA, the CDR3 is TGCGCCAGCAGCCTCGACGGGACTAGCGGGGGGGCAGATACGCAGTATTTT. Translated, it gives CASSLDGTSGGADTQYF.

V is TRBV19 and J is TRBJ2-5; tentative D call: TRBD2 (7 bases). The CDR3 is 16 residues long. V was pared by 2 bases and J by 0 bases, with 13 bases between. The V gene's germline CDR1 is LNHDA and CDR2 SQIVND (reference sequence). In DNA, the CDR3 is TGTGCCAGTAGTATAAGAGGGGGGGTATACCAAGAGACCCAGTACTTC. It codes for CASSIRGGVYQETQYF.

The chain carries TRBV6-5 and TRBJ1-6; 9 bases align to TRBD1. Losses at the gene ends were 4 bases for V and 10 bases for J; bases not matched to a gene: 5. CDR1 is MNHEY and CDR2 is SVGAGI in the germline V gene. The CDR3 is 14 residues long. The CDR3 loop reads CASSLGQGWSPLHF. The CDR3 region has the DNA TGTGCCAGCAGTTTGGGACAGGGTTGGTCACCCCTCCACTTT.

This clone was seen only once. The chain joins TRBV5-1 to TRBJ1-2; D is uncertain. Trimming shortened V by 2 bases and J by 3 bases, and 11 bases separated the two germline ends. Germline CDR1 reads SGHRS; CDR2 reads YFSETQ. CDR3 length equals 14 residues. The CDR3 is CASSFSLRDYGYTF. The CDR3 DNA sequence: TGCGCCAGCAGCTTTTCCCTTCGGGACTATGGCTACACCTTC.

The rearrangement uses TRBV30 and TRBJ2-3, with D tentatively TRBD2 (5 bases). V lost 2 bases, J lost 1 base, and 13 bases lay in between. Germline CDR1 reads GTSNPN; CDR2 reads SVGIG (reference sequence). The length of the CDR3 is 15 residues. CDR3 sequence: CAWSPERRRTDTQYF. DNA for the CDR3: TGTGCCTGGAGTCCGGAGCGGAGACGCACAGATACGCAGTATTTT.

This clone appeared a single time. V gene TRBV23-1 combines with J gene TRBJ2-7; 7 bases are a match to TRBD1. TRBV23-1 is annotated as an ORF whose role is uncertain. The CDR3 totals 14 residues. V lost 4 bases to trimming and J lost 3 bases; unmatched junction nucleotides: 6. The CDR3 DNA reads TGCGCCAGCAGTCCCCGGACAGGAGACTACGAGCAGTACTTC. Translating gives CASSPRTGDYEQYF.